Below are 14 T cell receptor beta chains sequenced from a single sample in a study of preoperative IRX-2 immunotherapy in early breast cancer. Treatment in this sample: preoperative locoregional IRX-2 cytokine immunotherapy. Measured with immunoSEQ multiplex PCR; TCRdb has only the in-frame clones, and not every one. The sample contains roughly 93,000 clones, about nine tenths of which appear only once. The sequencing here drew on tumor tissue, taken after IRX-2 immunotherapy. These receptors all stem from a human donor with breast cancer.

V and J are TRBV6-8 and TRBJ2-1; TRBD2 agrees at 11 bases. Per the germline V gene, CDR1 is MNHGY and CDR2 is SAAAGT. Losses at the gene ends were 5 bases for V and 8 bases for J; bases not matched to a gene: 8. This CDR3 is built from 15 residues. The CDR3 DNA sequence: TGTGCCAGCAGTAAACTAGCGGGAGCCCCGGATGAGCAGTTCTTC. It encodes CASSKLAGAPDEQFF.

This clone was recorded a few times. The CDR3: CASSSGQGMGNYGYTF. The DNA for the CDR3 is TGCGCCAGCAGTTCTGGTCAGGGTATGGGTAACTATGGCTACACCTTC. The chain recombines TRBV5-1 with TRBJ1-2; possibly TRBD1 for D (5 bases). The CDR3 totals 16 residues. Trimming stripped 5 bases from V and 1 base from J, with 18 bases between. Germline loops: CDR1 SGHRS, CDR2 YFSETQ.

The rearrangement joins TRBV28 to TRBJ1-3; D ambiguous. V dropped 2 bases and J dropped 3 bases, with 8 bases sitting between them. Germline V CDR1 and CDR2: MDHEN, SYDVKM. The CDR3 consists of 14 residues. The DNA for the CDR3 is TGTGCCAGCAGTTTACGGACGCATGGAAACACCATATATTTT. Its protein product is CASSLRTHGNTIYF.

CDR3 nucleotides: TGTGCCACCAGCAGAGATCCGCGGGACAGGGTTTACGTTGCCGGGGAGCTGTTTTTT. The encoded protein is CATSRDPRDRVYVAGELFF. This sequence joins TRBV15 and TRBJ2-2; TRBD1 agrees at 9 bases. The CDR3 has 19 residues. J lost 6 bases, V lost 0 bases, and 14 bases had no gene match. CDR1 is LNHNV, CDR2 YYDKDF, per germline (reference sequence).

The V gene is TRBV5-1, the J gene TRBJ2-1, with TRBD1 matching over 11 bases. CDR1 and CDR2 (germline): SGHRS, YFSETQ. Trimming at V came to 4 bases and at J to 3 bases, leaving 6 bases not matched to a gene. The CDR3 covers 16 residues. The CDR3 loop reads CASSPGQGAYYNEQFF. CDR3 sequence (DNA): TGCGCCAGCAGCCCTGGACAGGGGGCCTACTACAATGAGCAGTTCTTC.

This clone was detected a few times. The V call is TRBV6-8, the J call TRBJ2-1; 7 bases fit TRBD2. Unmatched junction bases numbered 21, after V lost 0 bases and J lost 7 bases. Germline V lookup: CDR1 MNHGY, CDR2 SAAAGT. The CDR3 totals 20 residues. The CDR3 region has the DNA TGTGCCAGCAGTTACTCTGGAGGCGGGAGTGGGGTGTCCGGGAGGAATGAGCAGTTCTTC. This codes for CASSYSGGGSGVSGRNEQFF.

This sequence joins TRBV28 and TRBJ2-3; 11 bases fit TRBD2. Trimming removed 6 bases from V and 4 bases from J; junction bases left unmatched: 3. The CDR3 sequence is 14 residues long. Looked up from germline, CDR1 is MDHEN and CDR2 is SYDVKM. CDR3 bases: TGTGCCAGCAGGACTAGCGGGAACGCAGATACGCAGTATTTT. This codes for CASRTSGNADTQYF.

The CDR3 protein is CSVNPPGGGSSDEQFF. DNA for the CDR3: TGCAGCGTTAACCCCCCTGGGGGAGGATCTAGCGATGAGCAGTTCTTC. The chain links TRBV29-1 to TRBJ2-1; a weak D match, TRBD2 (6 bases). CDR1 and CDR2 (germline): SQVTM, ANQGSEA. The CDR3 is made up of 16 amino acids. V gave up 5 bases and J gave up 8 bases, with 25 bases separating them.

The V gene is TRBV28, the J gene TRBJ2-1; 7 bases match TRBD1. This CDR3 spans 14 amino acids. J lost 4 bases, V lost 10 bases, and 10 bases had no gene match. CDR1 and CDR2 from the germline V gene are MDHEN and SYDVKM. The CDR3 nucleotides are TGTGCCAACAGGGGTCCCGAGCCTTACAATGAGCAGTTCTTC. Amino acid sequence: CANRGPEPYNEQFF.

J is TRBJ2-7 and V is TRBV6-8, with TRBD2 identical over 11 bases. From germline, CDR1 is MNHGY and CDR2 SAAAGT. V trimming: 5 bases; J trimming: 7 bases; junction bases outside the gene matches: 10. The CDR3 has 15 amino acids. DNA of the CDR3: TGTGCCAGCAGTGTAGCTAGCGGGGGGCCTTGGGAGCAGTACTTC. Protein: CASSVASGGPWEQYF.

The rearrangement uses TRBV10-1 and TRBJ2-7, with 9 bases that match TRBD1. The J segment lost 1 base and the V segment lost 5 bases, leaving 6 bases of the junction unmatched. The CDR3 spans 15 residues. Germline V gives CDR1 WNHNN, CDR2 SYGVQD (reference sequence). The CDR3 spells CASSSDRGFSYEQYF. CDR3 nucleotide sequence: TGCGCCAGCAGTTCCGACAGGGGGTTTTCCTACGAGCAGTACTTC.

This chain joins TRBV6-8 and TRBJ2-5; no clear D gene. The CDR3 is 15 amino acids. Trimming removed 4 bases from V and 3 bases from J, with 15 bases in between. Germline values: CDR1 MNHGY, CDR2 SAAAGT. The CDR3 protein is CASSLSIPGEETQYF. Here the CDR3 DNA reads TGTGCCAGCAGTTTATCGATCCCAGGTGAAGAGACCCAGTACTTC.

This sequence joins TRBV6-8 and TRBJ1-1; D may be TRBD1 (5 bases). CDR3 length equals 14 residues. Trimming pared 6 bases from V and 0 bases from J, leaving 11 bases between. Germline lookup yields CDR1 MNHGY and CDR2 SAAAGT. The CDR3 nucleotides are TGTGCCAGCAGGAGTGGGGCATTGAACACTGAAGCTTTCTTT. It specifies CASRSGALNTEAFF.

The chain carries TRBV19 and TRBJ1-6, with D uncertain. Germline-derived CDR1 and CDR2 are LNHDA and SQIVND (reference sequence). The ends were cut back, 6 bases at V and 6 bases at J, with 12 bases in the middle. This CDR3 has 14 residues. CDR3 sequence reads: CASSPGWGNSPLHF. CDR3 nucleotide sequence: TGTGCCAGTAGCCCCGGATGGGGTAATTCACCCCTCCACTTT.